The 16 T cell receptor beta chains below were found in one sample sequenced in a study of CD8 T cells in Susac syndrome (dated by TCRdb to about 2019). Library preparation employed the immunoSEQ multiplex PCR assay. RNA was extracted using the RNeasy kit, and roughly 0.5 to 1 ug of the RNA was reverse transcribed with random hexamers. The public reads were run again by TCRdb, first through fastp at Q25 and then through MiXCR, and only productive beta chains were kept. CDR3 protein duplicates are merged, each entry listing the most common genes and DNA. This sample gives fewer than 95,000 distinct CDR3 sequences in total; approximately 96% of them show up just once. In total, the top ten clones hold 0.62% of the sample. The sample taken for sequencing was CD8+ T cells from PBMCs. These receptor sequences come from a human donor with Susac syndrome.

This clonotype was seen a single time. The rearrangement joins TRBV6-5 to TRBJ2-6; no firm D call. Looked up from germline, CDR1 is MNHEY and CDR2 is SVGAGI. The CDR3 is 19 amino acids. V dropped 0 bases and J dropped 1 base, with 16 bases sitting between them. The CDR3 loop reads CASSYSITASPSGANVLTF. The CDR3 nucleotides are TGTGCCAGCAGTTACTCGATCACAGCCAGTCCATCTGGGGCCAACGTCCTGACTTTC.

The rearrangement uses TRBV2 and TRBJ2-6; a weak D match, TRBD2 (5 bases). Germline V lookup: CDR1 SNHLY, CDR2 FYNNEI. The length of the CDR3 is 16 residues. Trimming took 11 bases from V and 0 from J, leaving 17 bases between them. The CDR3 DNA reads TGTGCCCAGCGGCCCCCTGAGGGCTCTGGGGCCAACGTCCTGACTTTC. Its protein is CAQRPPEGSGANVLTF.

This sequence joins TRBV7-2 and TRBJ2-2; no clear D. From germline, CDR1 is SGHTA and CDR2 FQGNSA. The germline V and J ends were trimmed by 5 bases and 0 bases, with 4 bases remaining between them. There are 13 residues in the CDR3. The CDR3 DNA is TGTGCCAGCAGCCCCGCGAACACCGGGGAGCTGTTTTTT. It translates to CASSPANTGELFF.

The chain carries TRBV20-1 and TRBJ1-1; the D is unclear. The CDR3 has 12 residues. Germline CDR1 DFQATT, CDR2 SNEGSKA (reference sequence). V was pared by 0 bases and J by 10 bases, with 12 bases between. CDR3 residues: CSARDSQEGAFF. The CDR3 bases are TGCAGTGCTAGAGACTCGCAGGAGGGAGCTTTCTTT.

For the CDR3, the DNA is TGTGCCACCAGTGATTCGAGGGGGAACACTGAAGCTTTCTTT. It translates to CATSDSRGNTEAFF. J is TRBJ1-1 and V is TRBV24-1; D possibly corresponds to TRBD1 (5 bases). This CDR3 contains 14 residues. CDR1 is KGHDR, CDR2 SFDVKD, per germline. Trimming took off 2 bases at V and 1 base at J, with 7 bases between the two ends.

The chain joins TRBV5-1 to TRBJ1-1, with D possibly being TRBD1 (6 bases). The germline CDR1 and CDR2 sequences are SGHRS and YFSETQ. This CDR3 comprises 14 residues. V lost 0 bases and J 7 bases, leaving 13 bases between the germline ends. In DNA, the CDR3 is TGCGCCAGCAGCTTGGAAGGGGGGGCCGATGAAGCTTTCTTT. It specifies CASSLEGGADEAFF.

The V and J genes are TRBV29-1 and TRBJ2-2, with D tentatively TRBD1 (6 bases). Germline assignment: CDR1 SQVTM and CDR2 ANQGSEA. V lost 4 bases and J 1 base, leaving 16 bases between the germline ends. This CDR3 region has 16 residues. CDR3 sequence reads: CSVAIGTKGNTGELFF. The CDR3 DNA reads TGCAGCGTTGCCATCGGGACAAAAGGGAACACCGGGGAGCTGTTTTTT.

The sample holds one count of this clonotype. The V gene is TRBV29-1, the J gene TRBJ2-5, with D hard to call. CDR1 SQVTM and CDR2 ANQGSEA come from the germline V gene. Trimming took off 7 bases at V and 3 bases at J, with 15 bases between the two ends. The CDR3 is 13 residues long. CDR3 loop: CSAGALGKETQYF. As DNA, the CDR3 is TGCAGCGCCGGCGCCCTTGGCAAAGAGACCCAGTACTTC.

The rearrangement links TRBV5-8 to TRBJ1-1; TRBD1 matches 9 bases. Trimming took 5 bases from V and 4 from J; bases not matched to a gene: 15. This CDR3 has 17 residues. Germline V CDR1 and CDR2: SGHTS, YDEGEE. The CDR3 DNA is TGTGCCAGCAGGACCTTCTACAGGGGGCGCGTGAGCACTGAAGCTTTCTTT. Residues: CASRTFYRGRVSTEAFF.

The V call is TRBV9, the J call TRBJ1-2; possible D gene TRBD1, 6 bases. Germline CDR1 and CDR2: SGDLS and YYNGEE. The CDR3 length is 14 residues. V lost 3 bases to trimming and J lost 4 bases, with 13 bases between them. The CDR3 nucleotides read TGTGCCAGCAGCGCCTATACAGGGATCTATGGCTACACCTTC. This codes for CASSAYTGIYGYTF. The variable domain in full, completed from reference TRBV9 and TRBJ1-2, reads DSGVTQTPKHLITATGQRVTLRCSPRSGDLSVYWYQQSLDQGLQFLIQYYNGEERAKGNILERFSAQQFPDLHSELNLSSLELGDSALYFCASSAYTGIYGYTFGSGTRLTVV.

The chain employs TRBV28 and TRBJ1-2; perhaps TRBD1 as D (6 bases). Germline values: CDR1 MDHEN, CDR2 SYDVKM. The length of the CDR3 is 16 residues. Trimming left V 2 bases short and J 6 bases short, with 19 bases between. The CDR3 DNA reads as TGTGCCAGCAGTTTACCACTAGATTTGTCAGGGGATGGCTACACCTTC. It yields the protein CASSLPLDLSGDGYTF.

V is TRBV7-9 and J is TRBJ2-3; D not certain. Germline V lookup: CDR1 SEHNR, CDR2 FQNEAQ (reference sequence). With 5 bases removed from V and 4 bases from J, the gap between germline ends came to 10 bases. The CDR3 covers 13 residues. CDR3 in amino acids: CASSQEAPDTQYF. The DNA of the CDR3 is TGTGCCAGCAGCCAAGAGGCCCCAGATACGCAGTATTTT.

The rearrangement uses TRBV3-1 and TRBJ2-7; TRBD1 might be the D (5 bases). V lost 6 bases, J lost 0 bases, and 15 bases lay in between. Germline CDR1 LGHDT, CDR2 YNNKEL (reference sequence). The CDR3 runs 15 residues. The CDR3 DNA reads TGTGCCAGCAGTATAAGAGTCAGGGCCTCCTACGAGCAGTACTTC. This sequence encodes CASSIRVRASYEQYF.

The chain employs TRBV20-1 and TRBJ1-2, with TRBD1 matching over 10 bases. V was pared by 6 bases and J by 3 bases, with 10 bases of the junction left unmatched. The CDR3 runs to 15 residues. CDR1 DFQATT and CDR2 SNEGSKA come from the germline V gene (reference sequence). The DNA for the CDR3 is TGCAGTGCCCAGGGGGAGGACAGGGGGTACTATGGCTACACCTTC. Protein product: CSAQGEDRGYYGYTF.

The V call is TRBV27, the J call TRBJ1-1; no definite D call. Trimming took off 0 bases at V and 1 base at J, with 6 bases between the two ends. The CDR3 contains 14 residues. The germline CDR1 and CDR2 sequences are MNHEY and SMNVEV (reference sequence). In nucleotides, the CDR3 is TGTGCCAGCAGTTTATCTGACGGGAACACTGAAGCTTTCTTT. It codes for CASSLSDGNTEAFF.

This chain uses TRBV4-3 with TRBJ2-7; D may match TRBD1 or TRBD2 (5 bases each). The V end lost 0 bases, the J end lost 0 bases, and 12 bases lay between the germline ends. Germline loops: CDR1 LGHNA, CDR2 YSLEER. The CDR3 extends over 16 amino acids. The CDR3 is CASSQDTGPSSYEQYF. DNA of the CDR3: TGCGCCAGCAGCCAAGATACGGGACCGAGCTCCTACGAGCAGTACTTC.